The rows below give T cell receptor beta chains drawn from one sample of a study of T cell repertoires in cytomegalovirus infection. TCRdb reanalysed the reads using MiXCR and keeps one entry per CDR3 protein. The sample records about 160,000 distinct CDR3 sequences, roughly 20% being singletons. Their antigen targets remain unknown. Specimen: CD8+ T cells from cultured PBMCs, collected from culture after CMV antigen stimulation. The source of these receptors is a human donor in good health (CMV status not recorded). Some clones in this sample may be carry-over from other donors' samples. CDR3s include the opening cysteine and the closing phenylalanine or tryptophan. D genes are given only for firm matches. Not all rows give a size; the values are once, few, many and, for expanded clones, a class.

len: 15
abundance: NA
j_gene: TRBJ2-1
d_gene: NA
v_gene: TRBV7-9
CDR3nt: TGTGCCAGCAGCCCAACAAGCCTGGAGGACAATGAGCAGTTCTTC
CDR3aa: CASSPTSLEDNEQFF

len: 18
abundance: NA
j_gene: TRBJ2-1
d_gene: TRBD2
v_gene: TRBV27
CDR3nt: TGTGCCAGCAGTTTAGGGCTAGCGGGGGCCAGCTCCTACAATGAGCAGCTCTTC
CDR3aa: CASSLGLAGASSYNEQLF

len: 14
abundance: NA
j_gene: TRBJ2-7
d_gene: NA
v_gene: TRBV7-8
CDR3nt: TGTGCCAGCAGCTTTACAGGGAAAATAGACGAGCAGTACTTC
CDR3aa: CASSFTGKIDEQYF

len: 17
abundance: NA
j_gene: TRBJ1-6
d_gene: TRBD1
v_gene: TRBV6-5
CDR3nt: TGTGCCAGCAGTTACTCGACGGGACAGGGGTATAATTCACCCCTCCACTTT
CDR3aa: CASSYSTGQGYNSPLHF

len: 14
abundance: NA
j_gene: TRBJ1-3
d_gene: NA
v_gene: TRBV7-9
CDR3nt: TGTGCCAGCAGCTCGGACGGCTCTGGAAACACCATATATTTT
CDR3aa: CASSSDGSGNTIYF

len: 15
abundance: NA
j_gene: TRBJ1-4
d_gene: NA
v_gene: TRBV7-8
CDR3nt: TGTGCCAGCAGCCCCCCGAGGCTGGCCGAGGAAAAACTGTTTTTT
CDR3aa: CASSPPRLAEEKLFF

len: 12
abundance: many
j_gene: TRBJ2-7
d_gene: NA
v_gene: TRBV6-2/TRBV6-3
CDR3nt: TGTGCCAGCAGTTATTGGGTGGACGAGCAGTACTTC
CDR3aa: CASSYWVDEQYF

len: 16
abundance: NA
j_gene: TRBJ2-5
d_gene: NA
v_gene: TRBV4-1
CDR3nt: TGCGCCAGCAGCCAAGTTACAGAGCGGGCGCAAGAGACCCAGTACTTC
CDR3aa: CASSQVTERAQETQYF

len: 15
abundance: few
j_gene: TRBJ1-2
d_gene: NA
v_gene: TRBV11-2
CDR3nt: TGTGCCAGCAGCCTACGAGTTCTGGAGGCCTATGGCTACACCTTC
CDR3aa: CASSLRVLEAYGYTF

len: 15
abundance: few
j_gene: TRBJ1-3
d_gene: NA
v_gene: TRBV7-8
CDR3nt: TGTGCCAGCAGCTTAGGGGGTCGGGGGGGTGGGACCATATATTTT
CDR3aa: CASSLGGRGGGTIYF

len: 16
abundance: NA
j_gene: TRBJ1-2
d_gene: NA
v_gene: TRBV4-1
CDR3nt: TGCGCCAGCAGCCAAGGCCCAGGGGAGGCTAACTATGGCTACACCTTC
CDR3aa: CASSQGPGEANYGYTF

len: 15
abundance: NA
j_gene: TRBJ2-7
d_gene: NA
v_gene: TRBV27
CDR3nt: TGTGCCAGCAGTTTTGGCGGGGGCTCGACCTACGAGCAGTACTTC
CDR3aa: CASSFGGGSTYEQYF

len: 15
abundance: NA
j_gene: TRBJ2-3
d_gene: TRBD1
v_gene: TRBV18
CDR3nt: TGTGCCAGCTCACCCCCGCAGGGGGCTGGGGATACGCAGTATTTT
CDR3aa: CASSPPQGAGDTQYF

len: 18
abundance: few
j_gene: TRBJ1-2
d_gene: TRBD1
v_gene: TRBV28
CDR3nt: TGTGCCAGCAGTTCCTCCGTGACAGGGGAAGAATGGAGCTATGGCTACACCTTC
CDR3aa: CASSSSVTGEEWSYGYTF

len: 16
abundance: NA
j_gene: TRBJ2-7
d_gene: TRBD1
v_gene: TRBV6-6
CDR3nt: TGTGCCAGCAGTTACCTCCCCGGGACAGGGGGCAACGAGCAGTACTTC
CDR3aa: CASSYLPGTGGNEQYF

len: 14
abundance: few
j_gene: TRBJ2-7
d_gene: TRBD1
v_gene: TRBV10-3
CDR3nt: TGTGCCATCCGATCGACAGGGGGAGGATACGAGCAGTACTTC
CDR3aa: CAIRSTGGGYEQYF

len: 15
abundance: few
j_gene: TRBJ2-7
d_gene: TRBD1
v_gene: TRBV11-2
CDR3nt: TGTGCCAGCAGCTTCGTCTGGGACAGGGGCCCAGAGCAGTACTTC
CDR3aa: CASSFVWDRGPEQYF

len: 12
abundance: many
j_gene: TRBJ1-1
d_gene: NA
v_gene: TRBV7-3
CDR3nt: TGTGCCAGCAGCTTAAACCCCCCGGAAGCTTTCTTT
CDR3aa: CASSLNPPEAFF

len: 16
abundance: NA
j_gene: TRBJ2-5
d_gene: NA
v_gene: TRBV7-2
CDR3nt: TGTGCCAGCAGCTTAGAGGCAATTGGGGTACAAGAGACCCAGTACTTC
CDR3aa: CASSLEAIGVQETQYF

len: 14
abundance: few
j_gene: TRBJ1-1
d_gene: NA
v_gene: TRBV27
CDR3nt: TGTGCCAGCAGTTTAGTCCGAGGGGGCACTGAAGCTTTCTTT
CDR3aa: CASSLVRGGTEAFF

len: 19
abundance: NA
j_gene: TRBJ2-7
d_gene: NA
v_gene: TRBV6-6
CDR3nt: TGTGCCAGCAGTTACCTTAGAGGAACCAGGGGACCCGCTGGCTACGAGCAGTACTTC
CDR3aa: CASSYLRGTRGPAGYEQYF

len: 13
abundance: few
j_gene: TRBJ2-2
d_gene: NA
v_gene: TRBV9
CDR3nt: TGTGCCAGCAGCGTAAGTGTGGCCGGGGAGCTGTTTTTT
CDR3aa: CASSVSVAGELFF

len: 14
abundance: few
j_gene: TRBJ1-2
d_gene: NA
v_gene: TRBV5-1
CDR3nt: TGCGCCAGCAGCTCGACGGGAGCTAACTATGGCTACACCTTC
CDR3aa: CASSSTGANYGYTF

len: 15
abundance: few
j_gene: TRBJ1-5
d_gene: TRBD1
v_gene: TRBV7-9
CDR3nt: TGTGCCAGCAGCTCCATCCAGGGGGTGAATCAGCCCCAGCATTTT
CDR3aa: CASSSIQGVNQPQHF

len: 14
abundance: NA
j_gene: TRBJ1-5
d_gene: NA
v_gene: TRBV7-9
CDR3nt: TGTGCCAGCAGCGGCTCAGGGAACAATCAGCCCCAGCATTTT
CDR3aa: CASSGSGNNQPQHF

len: 15
abundance: few
j_gene: TRBJ1-2
d_gene: TRBD1
v_gene: TRBV4-1
CDR3nt: TGCGCCAGCAGCCAAGACCTCGGGACAGCTTATGGCTACACCTTC
CDR3aa: CASSQDLGTAYGYTF

len: 16
abundance: NA
j_gene: TRBJ1-1
d_gene: NA
v_gene: TRBV15
CDR3nt: TGTGCCACCAGCAGAGATGCTGACGGGGTAGAGGCTGAAGCTTTCTTT
CDR3aa: CATSRDADGVEAEAFF

len: 14
abundance: few
j_gene: TRBJ1-1
d_gene: NA
v_gene: TRBV6-2/TRBV6-3
CDR3nt: TGTGCCAGCACGCTCCTGGCCACGAACACTGAAGCTTTCTTT
CDR3aa: CASTLLATNTEAFF

len: 15
abundance: few
j_gene: TRBJ1-5
d_gene: NA
v_gene: TRBV6-2/TRBV6-3
CDR3nt: TGTGCCAGCAGTTACGGGCAGCCGTACAATCAGCCCCAGCATTTT
CDR3aa: CASSYGQPYNQPQHF

len: 13
abundance: NA
j_gene: TRBJ2-7
d_gene: NA
v_gene: TRBV7-7
CDR3nt: TGTGCCAGCAGCCCCACTCAGGGTAACGAGCAGTACTTC
CDR3aa: CASSPTQGNEQYF

len: 13
abundance: few
j_gene: TRBJ2-7
d_gene: NA
v_gene: TRBV28
CDR3nt: TGTGCCAGCAGGTCGGGACACCTCTACGAGCAGTACTTC
CDR3aa: CASRSGHLYEQYF

len: 14
abundance: NA
j_gene: TRBJ1-2
d_gene: NA
v_gene: TRBV7-9
CDR3nt: TGTGCCAGCAGCTTAGGCGCATATAACTATGGCTACACCTTC
CDR3aa: CASSLGAYNYGYTF

len: 16
abundance: NA
j_gene: TRBJ1-1
d_gene: TRBD1
v_gene: TRBV27
CDR3nt: TGTGCCAGCAGTTTATCCCAGGGGGCACTGAACACTGAAGCTTTCTTT
CDR3aa: CASSLSQGALNTEAFF

len: 15
abundance: NA
j_gene: TRBJ1-4
d_gene: NA
v_gene: TRBV7-6
CDR3nt: TGTGCCAGCAGCTCCCCCGAGGACTGGGGTGAAAAACTGTTTTTT
CDR3aa: CASSSPEDWGEKLFF

len: 15
abundance: few
j_gene: TRBJ2-7
d_gene: NA
v_gene: TRBV7-9
CDR3nt: TGTGCCAGCAGCTTAGACAAGGCCAAGGGATACGAGCAGTACTTC
CDR3aa: CASSLDKAKGYEQYF

len: 18
abundance: few
j_gene: TRBJ2-3
d_gene: NA
v_gene: TRBV12-5
CDR3nt: TGTGCTAGTGGTTTGGGTTCAGGGGCAGGACCTAGCACAGATACGCAGTATTTT
CDR3aa: CASGLGSGAGPSTDTQYF

len: 15
abundance: NA
j_gene: TRBJ1-1
d_gene: NA
v_gene: TRBV7-2
CDR3nt: TGTGCCAGCAGCTTAGAGGGGCAGATGAACACTGAAGCTTTCTTT
CDR3aa: CASSLEGQMNTEAFF

len: 14
abundance: NA
j_gene: TRBJ1-2
d_gene: TRBD1
v_gene: TRBV6-1
CDR3nt: TGTGCCAGCAGTGACTGGACAGGGAGATATGGCTACACCTTC
CDR3aa: CASSDWTGRYGYTF

len: 13
abundance: few
j_gene: TRBJ2-3
d_gene: NA
v_gene: TRBV14
CDR3nt: TGTGCCAGCAGCCTCTCCTTCCCAGATACGCAGTATTTT
CDR3aa: CASSLSFPDTQYF

len: 16
abundance: NA
j_gene: TRBJ2-2
d_gene: NA
v_gene: TRBV4-3
CDR3nt: TGCGCCAGCAGCCAAGGTGGTGGTGGTTACACCGGGGAGCTGTTTTTT
CDR3aa: CASSQGGGGYTGELFF

len: 14
abundance: few
j_gene: TRBJ1-1
d_gene: NA
v_gene: TRBV29-1
CDR3nt: TGCAGCGTTGAGGGTGAGCCCCTGAACACTGAAGCTTTCTTT
CDR3aa: CSVEGEPLNTEAFF

len: 14
abundance: NA
j_gene: TRBJ1-6
d_gene: NA
v_gene: TRBV6-2/TRBV6-3
CDR3nt: TGTGCCAGCACCCGACCGGACAATAATTCACCCCTCCACTTT
CDR3aa: CASTRPDNNSPLHF

len: 18
abundance: NA
j_gene: TRBJ2-4
d_gene: NA
v_gene: TRBV7-2
CDR3nt: TGTGCCAGCAGCTTAGTAGCAGGGGAGGGGTTAGCCAAAAACATTCAGTACTTC
CDR3aa: CASSLVAGEGLAKNIQYF

len: 13
abundance: NA
j_gene: TRBJ1-1
d_gene: NA
v_gene: TRBV12-3/TRBV12-4
CDR3nt: TGTGCCAGCAGTTTAGTAAGTGGCACTGAAGCTTTCTTT
CDR3aa: CASSLVSGTEAFF

len: 15
abundance: NA
j_gene: TRBJ1-1
d_gene: TRBD1
v_gene: TRBV7-6
CDR3nt: TGTGCCAGCAGCTCGACAGGGGGCGGACGAAGAGAAGCTTTCTTT
CDR3aa: CASSSTGGGRREAFF

len: 17
abundance: many
j_gene: TRBJ2-1
d_gene: TRBD2
v_gene: TRBV29-1
CDR3nt: TGCAGCGTTGAAGGCAGCGGGGGGATGAGCTCCTACAATGAGCAGTTCTTC
CDR3aa: CSVEGSGGMSSYNEQFF

len: 16
abundance: NA
j_gene: TRBJ1-1
d_gene: TRBD1
v_gene: TRBV7-2
CDR3nt: TGTGCCAGCAGCACCACCGGGACAGTAATGAACACTGAAGCTTTCTTT
CDR3aa: CASSTTGTVMNTEAFF

len: 20
abundance: NA
j_gene: TRBJ2-1
d_gene: TRBD2
v_gene: TRBV7-8
CDR3nt: TGTGCCAGCAGCCGAAAGGGACTAGCGGGAGGATGGAGCTCCTACAATGAGCAGTTCTTC
CDR3aa: CASSRKGLAGGWSSYNEQFF

len: 12
abundance: NA
j_gene: TRBJ2-1
d_gene: NA
v_gene: TRBV12-3/TRBV12-4
CDR3nt: TGTGCCAGCAGTTTGTCCCCCAATGAGCAGTTCTTC
CDR3aa: CASSLSPNEQFF

len: 18
abundance: NA
j_gene: TRBJ1-2
d_gene: TRBD1
v_gene: TRBV7-9
CDR3nt: TGTGCCAGCAGTTATAAAACGGGACAGGGTCTAGCTAACTATGGCTACACCTTC
CDR3aa: CASSYKTGQGLANYGYTF

len: 12
abundance: few
j_gene: TRBJ2-1
d_gene: NA
v_gene: TRBV7-6
CDR3nt: TGTGCCAGCAGCGCAAACAGGGTCGAGCAGTTCTTC
CDR3aa: CASSANRVEQFF

len: 13
abundance: NA
j_gene: TRBJ1-1
d_gene: NA
v_gene: TRBV7-6
CDR3nt: TGTGCCAGCAGCTTAGACGGGGTGGGAGAAGCTTTCTTT
CDR3aa: CASSLDGVGEAFF

len: 14
abundance: few
j_gene: TRBJ2-1
d_gene: TRBD1
v_gene: TRBV6-5
CDR3nt: TGTGCCAGCAGTTACGGGACAGGTGGTTTTGAGCAGTTCTTC
CDR3aa: CASSYGTGGFEQFF